The next 31 T cell receptor beta chains were all read from a single sample in a study of technical replicates of blood from a handful of donors. Profiling relied on immunoSEQ multiplex PCR, and the TCRdb table lists in-frame clones only, not all of them. The sample includes 60,000 to 90,000 clones, around 97% of them seen just once. The sequencing sample was made of T cells isolated from PBMCs. The receptors were gathered from a human donor in good health.

V is TRBV25-1 and J is TRBJ1-2; D ambiguous. The ends were cut back, 6 bases at V and 9 bases at J, with 11 bases in the middle. CDR3 size: 11 residues. Germline lookup yields CDR1 MGHDK and CDR2 SYGVNS. The CDR3 DNA reads TGTGCCAGCAGATTTGGAGAGCGCTACACCTTC. Translation gives CASRFGERYTF.

The rearrangement uses TRBV27 and TRBJ2-7; maybe TRBD2 (5 bases). This CDR3 spans 13 amino acids. Germline V CDR1 and CDR2: MNHEY, SMNVEV (reference sequence). V dropped 3 bases and J dropped 3 bases, with 9 bases sitting between them. CDR3 loop: CASSFDYNYEQYF. The DNA for the CDR3 is TGTGCCAGCAGTTTTGACTACAACTACGAGCAGTACTTC.

The rearrangement uses TRBV19 and TRBJ1-1; 8 nucleotides agree with TRBD1. The germline V gene encodes CDR1 LNHDA and CDR2 SQIVND (reference sequence). The junction had 10 bases not matched to a gene; V was cut back by 7 bases and J by 3 bases. The CDR3 totals 15 residues. This CDR3 is CASTQLDREYTEAFF. CDR3 coding DNA: TGTGCCAGTACCCAACTGGACAGGGAGTACACTGAAGCTTTCTTT.

The chain recombines TRBV5-8 with TRBJ1-1; D is uncertain. The CDR3 spans 10 residues. The V and J ends lost 9 bases and 12 bases respectively, with 15 bases between them. Germline-derived CDR1 and CDR2 are SGHTS and YDEGEE. CDR3 nucleotides: TGTGCCACTACGGGTTCTTCGCCTTTCTTT. This encodes CATTGSSPFF.

The rearrangement uses TRBV7-8 and TRBJ2-4; D possibly corresponds to TRBD1 (5 bases). CDR1 and CDR2 from the germline V gene are SGHVS and FQNEAQ. CDR3 length: 15 residues. V lost 8 bases to trimming and J lost 0 bases, with 14 bases between them. CDR3 residues: CASSPQALAKNIQYF. Here the CDR3 DNA reads TGTGCCAGCTCGCCACAGGCCTTAGCCAAAAACATTCAGTACTTC.

The chain carries TRBV11-1 and TRBJ2-7; D may be TRBD2 (5 bases). The CDR3 sequence is 13 residues long. Trimming cost V 4 bases and J 3 bases, with 10 bases left between them. Germline CDR1 reads SGHAT; CDR2 reads FQDESV (reference sequence). CDR3 in DNA: TGTGCCAGCAGCTCCGGACTTTTCTACGAGCAGTACTTC. This encodes CASSSGLFYEQYF.

The chain employs TRBV27 and TRBJ1-1, with 11 bases fitting TRBD1. J gave up 4 bases and V 7 bases, and 8 bases lay outside the gene matches. The V gene's germline CDR1 is MNHEY and CDR2 SMNVEV (reference sequence). The CDR3 runs to 15 residues. DNA for the CDR3: TGTGCCAGCAATTCGGACAGGGGGCCTAGCACTGAAGCTTTCTTT. It is translated as CASNSDRGPSTEAFF.

The gene calls are TRBV27 and TRBJ2-7; 10 bases fit TRBD2. Germline lookup yields CDR1 MNHEY and CDR2 SMNVEV (reference sequence). Germline trimming cut 5 bases from V and 4 bases from J; bases unmatched to any gene: 17. The CDR3 length is 18 residues. CDR3 DNA sequence: TGTGCCAGCAGTAGAAAACCGGGACTAGCGTCTGGATTTTACGAGCAGTACTTC. Encoded protein: CASSRKPGLASGFYEQYF.

The J gene is TRBJ2-3, the V gene TRBV4-1, with 7 bases lining up with TRBD2. Trimming took 4 bases from V and 1 from J; bases not matched to a gene: 5. The germline V gene encodes CDR1 MGHRA and CDR2 YSYEKL. This CDR3 is built from 15 residues. For the CDR3, the DNA is TGCGCCAGCAGCCGGGCGGGAGACGGCACAGATACGCAGTATTTT. It translates to CASSRAGDGTDTQYF.

This clone showed up just once. J is TRBJ2-1 and V is TRBV6-6; D is unclear. The CDR3 contains 13 residues. V dropped 2 bases and J dropped 3 bases, with 5 bases sitting between them. CDR1 and CDR2 (germline): MNHNY, SVGAGI (reference sequence). The CDR3 nucleotides are TGTGCCAGCAGTTACCCTGTCTACAATGAGCAGTTCTTC. It yields the protein CASSYPVYNEQFF.

The chain links TRBV10-3 to TRBJ1-1; D gene ambiguous. Germline assignment: CDR1 ENHRY and CDR2 SYGVKD. The V and J ends lost 10 bases and 1 base respectively, with 13 bases between them. The CDR3 length is 13 residues. The CDR3 reads CATSKFENTEAFF. The CDR3 nucleotides are TGTGCCACCTCTAAATTTGAGAACACTGAAGCTTTCTTT.

V is TRBV11-3 and J is TRBJ2-7, with a possible D match to TRBD2 (6 bases). The germline CDR1 and CDR2 sequences are SGHNT and YENEEA. Trimming took 5 bases from V and 6 from J, leaving 14 bases between them. CDR3 length: 13 amino acids. For the CDR3, the DNA is TGTGCCAGCAGCGTGGAGGGGCGTAGCGAGCAGTACTTC. Translation: CASSVEGRSEQYF.

This clone was detected only once. As DNA, the CDR3 is TGTGCCAGCAGCCCGGGACAGGGGAGGTACGAGCAGTACTTC. This translates into CASSPGQGRYEQYF. The rearrangement uses TRBV6-6 and TRBJ2-7; 10 bases agree with TRBD1. Germline loops: CDR1 MNHNY, CDR2 SVGAGI (reference sequence). The V segment lost 6 bases and the J segment 4 bases; nucleotides outside the gene matches: 6. This CDR3 comprises 14 residues.

The V and J genes are TRBV9 and TRBJ2-3; 8 bases align to TRBD2. The V gene end was trimmed by 0 bases and the J gene end by 5 bases; junction bases not matched to a gene: 11. This CDR3 comprises 17 residues. Per germline, CDR1 SGDLS and CDR2 YYNGEE. CDR3 loop: CASSVDPWREEKDTQYF. CDR3 nucleotide sequence: TGTGCCAGCAGCGTAGATCCCTGGCGGGAGGAAAAAGATACGCAGTATTTT.

The chain recombines TRBV29-1 with TRBJ1-3; D is undetermined. Germline CDR1 SQVTM, CDR2 ANQGSEA. The CDR3 totals 14 residues. Trimming removed 7 bases at V and 0 bases at J, with 13 bases between. The CDR3 bases are TGCAGCGGCGGGGAGCCTAGCTCTGGAAACACCATATATTTT. Protein: CSGGEPSSGNTIYF.

The chain carries TRBV10-3 and TRBJ1-2; 7 positions agree with TRBD1. The V gene's germline CDR1 is ENHRY and CDR2 SYGVKD. CDR3 size: 16 residues. V was pared by 0 bases and J by 6 bases, with 10 bases of the junction left unmatched. The CDR3 is CAISESDRDSLHGYTF. DNA for the CDR3: TGTGCCATCAGTGAGTCGGACCGGGACAGTCTTCATGGCTACACCTTC.

This clone has a single count. The genes are TRBV27 and TRBJ2-7; 9 bases align to TRBD2. Losses at the gene ends were 5 bases for V and 4 bases for J; bases not matched to a gene: 9. Germline CDR1 and CDR2: MNHEY and SMNVEV (reference sequence). This CDR3 has 15 amino acids. As DNA, the CDR3 is TGTGCCAGCAGTCTTCGCGGGAGGGGGGATTACGAGCAGTACTTC. Its protein product is CASSLRGRGDYEQYF.

The V gene is TRBV28, the J gene TRBJ2-6; 8 nucleotides line up with TRBD1. The CDR3 runs 18 residues. The germline CDR1 and CDR2 sequences are MDHEN and SYDVKM. Trimming took 6 bases from V and 1 from J; bases not matched to a gene: 11. The CDR3 sequence: CASRPGQGAQSGANVLTF. The CDR3 DNA sequence: TGTGCCAGCAGGCCCGGACAGGGCGCACAATCTGGGGCCAACGTCCTGACTTTC.

Concerning this clone: The junction departs from germline at one end; a sequencing error may be responsible. The CDR3 here is CASSEARESDNEQFF. CDR3 bases: TGTGCCAGCAGTGAAGCGCGGGAGTCCGACAATGAACAGTTCTTC. The chain recombines TRBV2 with TRBJ2-1; 7 bases line up with TRBD2. Germline loops: CDR1 SNHLY, CDR2 FYNNEI. This CDR3 is built from 15 residues.

This chain uses TRBV30 with TRBJ2-1, with TRBD2 matching 12 bases. The germline CDR1 and CDR2 sequences are GTSNPN and SVGIG (reference sequence). J was trimmed by 8 bases and V by 1 base; bases with no gene match: 6. The CDR3 contains 15 residues. The CDR3 sequence is CAWSGSSGRGDEQFF. CDR3 DNA: TGTGCCTGGAGTGGGTCTAGCGGGAGGGGGGATGAGCAGTTCTTC.

The chain carries TRBV27 and TRBJ1-5; possible D gene TRBD1, 5 bases. V was cut by 4 bases and J by 7 bases, with 11 bases left in between. Per germline, CDR1 MNHEY and CDR2 SMNVEV (reference sequence). The CDR3 loop spans 13 amino acids. The DNA of the CDR3 is TGTGCCAGCAGTTCCGTCGGGGGGCAGCCCCAGCATTTT. Its translation: CASSSVGGQPQHF.

This chain joins TRBV6-5 and TRBJ1-1, with D possibly being TRBD1 (6 bases). With 10 bases removed from V and 3 bases from J, the gap between germline ends came to 12 bases. The CDR3 loop spans 12 amino acids. Germline V gives CDR1 MNHEY, CDR2 SVGAGI. The CDR3 here is CATWTVYTEAFF. The CDR3 nucleotides are TGTGCCACCTGGACAGTTTACACTGAAGCTTTCTTT.

The chain couples TRBV27 to TRBJ2-1, with 7 bases identical to TRBD1. V shed 5 bases, J shed 8 bases, and the junction held 9 bases outside the gene matches. The CDR3 runs 14 residues. CDR1 MNHEY and CDR2 SMNVEV come from the germline V gene (reference sequence). The CDR3 DNA is TGTGCCAGCAGTCCCCGGGACAGTGTGCATGAGCAGTTCTTC. It is translated as CASSPRDSVHEQFF.

A note on this clone: The junction differs from germline at one of its ends, possibly a read error. The V call is TRBV7-2, the J call TRBJ2-3; TRBD2 matches at 12 bases. CDR3 length: 14 residues. CDR1 and CDR2 (germline): SGHTA, FQGNSA. The CDR3 DNA sequence: TGTGCCAGCAGCCTAGCGGGAGGGGGGCATACGCAGTATTTT. Translated, it gives CASSLAGGGHTQYF.

The chain is built from TRBV6-5 and TRBJ2-2; 7 bases are a match to TRBD1. Germline trimming cut 2 bases from V and 7 bases from J; bases unmatched to any gene: 7. The germline gives CDR1 MNHEY, CDR2 SVGAGI. This CDR3 region has 15 residues. Here the CDR3 DNA reads TGTGCCAGCAGTTACCTGACAGGGTCGATCGGGGAGCTGTTTTTT. Translation gives CASSYLTGSIGELFF.

V usage is TRBV7-9 and J usage is TRBJ2-7; D is possibly TRBD1 (7 bases). CDR3 size: 16 residues. Germline loops: CDR1 SEHNR, CDR2 FQNEAQ (reference sequence). V was clipped by 4 bases and J by 5 bases, with 21 bases between them. DNA for the CDR3: TGTGCCAGCAGCTCGCTCAGGGGGGTGTATAACCACGAGCAGTACTTC. This encodes CASSSLRGVYNHEQYF.

V usage is TRBV7-9 and J usage is TRBJ1-1; the match to TRBD1 covers 9 bases. Germline loops: CDR1 SEHNR, CDR2 FQNEAQ (reference sequence). J gave up 3 bases and V 5 bases, and 7 bases lay outside the gene matches. This CDR3 spans 15 amino acids. The CDR3 spells CASSPQTGGDTEAFF. In DNA, the CDR3 is TGTGCCAGCAGCCCACAGACAGGGGGGGACACTGAAGCTTTCTTT.

The chain uses TRBV6-1 and TRBJ1-5; 8 nucleotides match TRBD1. The CDR3 is 15 residues long. Looked up from germline, CDR1 is MNHNS and CDR2 is SASEGT. The trim removed 4 bases at V and 4 bases at J, leaving 6 bases unmatched. CDR3 sequence: CASSVNRDRNQPQHF. The CDR3 DNA is TGTGCCAGCAGTGTAAACCGGGACAGGAATCAGCCCCAGCATTTT.

V usage is TRBV6-5 and J usage is TRBJ2-7; D possibly corresponds to TRBD1 (6 bases). Germline-derived CDR1 and CDR2 are MNHEY and SVGAGI. This CDR3 contains 14 residues. Trimming left V 5 bases short and J 2 bases short, with 13 bases between. The CDR3 DNA reads as TGTGCCAGCAGTGAAGACAGGTTTCCCTACGAGCAGTACTTC. This encodes CASSEDRFPYEQYF.

V usage is TRBV5-5 and J usage is TRBJ2-1, with 12 bases matching TRBD2. Germline CDR1 reads SGHKS; CDR2 reads YYEKEE (reference sequence). The CDR3 totals 18 residues. Trimming took 0 bases from V and 0 from J; bases not matched to a gene: 4. DNA of the CDR3: TGTGCCAGCAGCTTGGTTACTAGCGGGAGGTTCTCCTACAATGAGCAGTTCTTC. Its protein is CASSLVTSGRFSYNEQFF.

The V call is TRBV2, the J call TRBJ2-1; 10 bases match TRBD2. The V gene's germline CDR1 is SNHLY and CDR2 FYNNEI. The CDR3 has 13 residues. Losses at the gene ends were 11 bases for V and 4 bases for J; bases not matched to a gene: 5. CDR3 residues: CARGTSEYNEQFF. DNA for the CDR3: TGTGCCCGAGGGACTAGCGAATACAATGAGCAGTTCTTC.